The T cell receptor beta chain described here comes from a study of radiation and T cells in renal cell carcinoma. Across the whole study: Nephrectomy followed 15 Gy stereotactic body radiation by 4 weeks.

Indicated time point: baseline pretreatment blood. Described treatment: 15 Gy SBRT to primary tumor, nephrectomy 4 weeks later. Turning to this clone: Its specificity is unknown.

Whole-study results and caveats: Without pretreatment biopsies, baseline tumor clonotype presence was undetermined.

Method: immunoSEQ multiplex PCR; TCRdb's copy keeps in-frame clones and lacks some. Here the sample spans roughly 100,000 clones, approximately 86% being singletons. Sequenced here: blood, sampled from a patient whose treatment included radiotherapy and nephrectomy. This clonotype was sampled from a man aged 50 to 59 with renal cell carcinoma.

DNA for the CDR3: TGTGCCAGCAGACCACTCTCGGGGGCCCTCACTGAAGCTTTCTTT. This translates into CASRPLSGALTEAFF. The V gene is TRBV6-5, the J gene TRBJ1-1; TRBD1 might be the D (6 bases). Trimming stripped 6 bases from V and 4 bases from J, with 18 bases between. This CDR3 spans 15 amino acids. CDR1 is MNHEY and CDR2 is SVGAGI in the germline V gene.